This TCR beta chain appears in the sequencing data of a study of T-cell reconstitution after alpha-beta-depleted transplantation in children. Preparation of the TCRbeta library involved a method that used unique molecular identifiers. MiXCR, applied by TCRdb to the PCR reads, yields one record per CDR3 protein. The table lists fewer than 750,000 distinct CDR3 sequences, more than 20% of them singletons. Per germline, CDR1 SGHRS and CDR2 YFSETQ. V was clipped by 0 bases and J by 8 bases; unmatched bases: 8. The CDR3 loop spans 15 amino acids. Study-wide points: A year had passed since transplant, and T-cell counts and diversity by then came mostly from newly produced T cells. After transplant, high TCRbeta diversity at day 60 in some patients arose from surviving recipient T cells and thymic progenitors. About two months after transplant, alpha-beta T cells reportedly came from several hundred expanded graft clones.

In the case of this clonotype: The antigen is unknown.

V gene TRBV5-1 combines with J gene TRBJ2-1, with 7 bases matching TRBD2. The source of this sequence is a boy younger than two with Wiskott-Aldrich syndrome, due to receive a stem cell transplant. Sequenced here: PBMCs, sampled before TCRalphabeta/CD19-depleted stem cell transplant. In DNA, the CDR3 is TGCGCCAGCAGCTTGGCGGTGGGAGGGGTCCATGAGCAGTTCTTC. This encodes CASSLAVGGVHEQFF.